Listed below are T cell receptor beta chains from one sample, sequenced in a study of human T cells and chemical hapten exposure. TCRdb re-called the RACE reads through MiXCR, storing one row per CDR3 protein. The table includes approximately 88,000 distinct CDR3 sequences, under 15% detected once. Material: whole blood, obtained in connection with sensitization to the hapten diphenylcyclopropenone (DPC). These receptors all stem from a woman in her forties or fifties with alopecia areata. Some clones in this sample may be carry-over from other donors' samples. Both conserved end residues are part of each CDR3.

cdr3_aa: CASSLRAGGGEQYF; j_call: TRBJ2-7; cdr3_length: 14; v_call: TRBV7-8
cdr3_aa: CSASLGSQFF; j_call: TRBJ2-1; cdr3_length: 10; v_call: TRBV20-1
cdr3_aa: CASSFEVAKNIQYF; j_call: TRBJ2-4; cdr3_length: 14; v_call: TRBV28
cdr3_aa: CASSLGWMNTEAFF; j_call: TRBJ1-1; cdr3_length: 14; v_call: TRBV9
cdr3_aa: CASSLGPRTGGLETEAFF; j_call: TRBJ1-1; cdr3_length: 18; v_call: TRBV28
cdr3_aa: CASSSGTAFSGNTIYF; j_call: TRBJ1-3; cdr3_length: 16; v_call: TRBV10-1
cdr3_aa: CASSPDSRDYGYTF; j_call: TRBJ1-2; cdr3_length: 14; v_call: TRBV7-8
cdr3_aa: CASKNSNQPQHF; j_call: TRBJ1-5; cdr3_length: 12; v_call: TRBV27
cdr3_aa: CASSPQITGLAGLEQFF; j_call: TRBJ2-1; cdr3_length: 17; v_call: TRBV12-3/TRBV12-4
cdr3_aa: CASSFSWEGSGYTF; j_call: TRBJ1-2; cdr3_length: 14; v_call: TRBV5-6
cdr3_aa: CASSLRTAGGGETQYF; j_call: TRBJ2-5; cdr3_length: 16; v_call: TRBV7-2
cdr3_aa: CASSFEGGRAEAFF; j_call: TRBJ1-1; cdr3_length: 14; v_call: TRBV11-2
cdr3_aa: CSVVWQGTGNTEAFF; j_call: TRBJ1-1; cdr3_length: 15; v_call: TRBV29-1
cdr3_aa: CASSQFGYEQYF; j_call: TRBJ2-7; cdr3_length: 12; v_call: TRBV7-9
cdr3_aa: CSASGRIAEAFF; j_call: TRBJ1-1; cdr3_length: 12; v_call: TRBV20-1
cdr3_aa: CASSRSGHSSYNEQFF; j_call: TRBJ2-1; cdr3_length: 16; v_call: TRBV7-8
cdr3_aa: CASSPGLAGMPYEQYF; j_call: TRBJ2-7; cdr3_length: 16; v_call: TRBV18
cdr3_aa: CASSPPEWNTIYF; j_call: TRBJ1-3; cdr3_length: 13; v_call: TRBV18
cdr3_aa: CASSFRGRAYNEQFF; j_call: TRBJ2-1; cdr3_length: 15; v_call: TRBV7-2
cdr3_aa: CSVAPGLTGSGIQYF; j_call: TRBJ2-4; cdr3_length: 15; v_call: TRBV29-1
cdr3_aa: CASSFSQGDTQYF; j_call: TRBJ2-3; cdr3_length: 13; v_call: TRBV3-1
cdr3_aa: CASSPPVTYEQYF; j_call: TRBJ2-7; cdr3_length: 13; v_call: TRBV18
cdr3_aa: CASSLDRGDEQYF; j_call: TRBJ2-7; cdr3_length: 13; v_call: TRBV7-6
cdr3_aa: CSVGVQGGTFEQYF; j_call: TRBJ2-7; cdr3_length: 14; v_call: TRBV29-1
cdr3_aa: CASSRTLAGASYEQYF; j_call: TRBJ2-7; cdr3_length: 16; v_call: TRBV5-1
cdr3_aa: CASSNTGNPNTEAFF; j_call: TRBJ1-1; cdr3_length: 15; v_call: TRBV5-1
cdr3_aa: CASSYPILAGDNEQFF; j_call: TRBJ2-1; cdr3_length: 16; v_call: TRBV6-6
cdr3_aa: CAWNGDRDEAFF; j_call: TRBJ1-1; cdr3_length: 12; v_call: TRBV30
cdr3_aa: CASIQPRHF; j_call: TRBJ1-5; cdr3_length: 9; v_call: TRBV21-1
cdr3_aa: CASSQAGADEQFF; j_call: TRBJ2-1; cdr3_length: 13; v_call: TRBV4-2
cdr3_aa: CASSQGSRGETQYF; j_call: TRBJ2-5; cdr3_length: 14; v_call: TRBV7-2
cdr3_aa: CASSLQVGNTEAFF; j_call: TRBJ1-1; cdr3_length: 14; v_call: TRBV12-3/TRBV12-4
cdr3_aa: CASSQTGSREQYF; j_call: TRBJ2-7; cdr3_length: 13; v_call: TRBV4-2
cdr3_aa: CASSSSSGVVDTQYF; j_call: TRBJ2-3; cdr3_length: 15; v_call: TRBV7-2
cdr3_aa: CAWLPLRTVPNYGYTF; j_call: TRBJ1-2; cdr3_length: 16; v_call: TRBV30
cdr3_aa: CASSQRQGRGEKLFF; j_call: TRBJ1-4; cdr3_length: 15; v_call: TRBV4-2
cdr3_aa: CASSRTGYPHTDTQYF; j_call: TRBJ2-3; cdr3_length: 16; v_call: TRBV7-9
cdr3_aa: CASSPTGLSDSPLHF; j_call: TRBJ1-6; cdr3_length: 15; v_call: TRBV18
cdr3_aa: CASSPQTDYGYTF; j_call: TRBJ1-2; cdr3_length: 13; v_call: TRBV3-1
cdr3_aa: CASSQVADVYGYTF; j_call: TRBJ1-2; cdr3_length: 14; v_call: TRBV14
cdr3_aa: CSQGSSPYNEQFF; j_call: TRBJ2-1; cdr3_length: 13; v_call: TRBV29-1
cdr3_aa: CASSQDRKAGNSYEQYF; j_call: TRBJ2-7; cdr3_length: 17; v_call: TRBV4-2
cdr3_aa: CSARGPTGELFF; j_call: TRBJ2-2; cdr3_length: 12; v_call: TRBV29-1
cdr3_aa: CASEPGGSAYEQYF; j_call: TRBJ2-7; cdr3_length: 14; v_call: TRBV28
cdr3_aa: CASRPGGYGYTF; j_call: TRBJ1-2; cdr3_length: 12; v_call: TRBV6-2/TRBV6-3
cdr3_aa: CASSNTPSTAYEQYF; j_call: TRBJ2-7; cdr3_length: 15; v_call: TRBV5-4
cdr3_aa: CAIGSTGALFTGELFF; j_call: TRBJ2-2; cdr3_length: 16; v_call: TRBV10-3
cdr3_aa: CASSLLYRTPERDNEQFF; j_call: TRBJ2-1; cdr3_length: 18; v_call: TRBV7-8
cdr3_aa: CSVLGLAGIGTDTQYF; j_call: TRBJ2-3; cdr3_length: 16; v_call: TRBV29-1
cdr3_aa: CSAGQIRRAFF; j_call: TRBJ1-1; cdr3_length: 11; v_call: TRBV20-1